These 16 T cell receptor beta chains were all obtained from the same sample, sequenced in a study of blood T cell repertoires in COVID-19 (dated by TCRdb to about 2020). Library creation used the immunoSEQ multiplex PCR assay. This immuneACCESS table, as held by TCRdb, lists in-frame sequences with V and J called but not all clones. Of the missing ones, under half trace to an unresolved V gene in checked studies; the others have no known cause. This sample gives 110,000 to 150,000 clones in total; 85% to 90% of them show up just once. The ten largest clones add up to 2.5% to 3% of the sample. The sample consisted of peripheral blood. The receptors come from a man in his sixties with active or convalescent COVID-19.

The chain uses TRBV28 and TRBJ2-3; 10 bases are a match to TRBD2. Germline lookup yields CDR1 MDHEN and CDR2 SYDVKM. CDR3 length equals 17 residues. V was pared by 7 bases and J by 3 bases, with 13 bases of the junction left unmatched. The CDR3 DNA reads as TGTGCCAGCATCCCCCCGGTTCTAGCGGGGGATACAGATACGCAGTATTTT. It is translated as CASIPPVLAGDTDTQYF.

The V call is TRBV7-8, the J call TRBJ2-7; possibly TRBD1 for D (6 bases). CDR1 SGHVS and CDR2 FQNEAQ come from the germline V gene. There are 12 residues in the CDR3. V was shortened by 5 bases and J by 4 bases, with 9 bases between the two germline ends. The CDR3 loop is CASSQTGYEQYF. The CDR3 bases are TGTGCCAGCAGCCAAACAGGGTACGAGCAGTACTTC.

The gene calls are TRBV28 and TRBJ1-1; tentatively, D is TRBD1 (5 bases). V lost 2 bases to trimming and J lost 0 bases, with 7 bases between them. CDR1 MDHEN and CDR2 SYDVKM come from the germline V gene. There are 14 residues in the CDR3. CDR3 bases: TGTGCCAGCAGTTTAGACAGAATGAACACTGAAGCTTTCTTT. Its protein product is CASSLDRMNTEAFF.

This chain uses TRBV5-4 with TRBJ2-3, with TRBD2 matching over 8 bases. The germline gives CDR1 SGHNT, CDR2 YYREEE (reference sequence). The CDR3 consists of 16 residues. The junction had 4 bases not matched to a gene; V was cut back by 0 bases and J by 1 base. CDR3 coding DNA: TGTGCCAGCAGCTTGGGGGCGGGGGGCCGCACAGATACGCAGTATTTT. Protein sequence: CASSLGAGGRTDTQYF.

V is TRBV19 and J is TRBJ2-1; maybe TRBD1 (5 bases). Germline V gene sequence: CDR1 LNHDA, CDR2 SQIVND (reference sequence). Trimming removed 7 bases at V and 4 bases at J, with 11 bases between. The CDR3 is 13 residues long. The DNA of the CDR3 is TGTGCCAGTACCCTGGGGCAGTACAATGAGCAGTTCTTC. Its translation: CASTLGQYNEQFF.

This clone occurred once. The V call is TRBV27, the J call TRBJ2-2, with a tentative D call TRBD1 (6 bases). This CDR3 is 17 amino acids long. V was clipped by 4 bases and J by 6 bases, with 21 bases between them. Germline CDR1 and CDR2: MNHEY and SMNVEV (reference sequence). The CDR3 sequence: CASSSLLDSLGAGELFF. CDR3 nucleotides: TGTGCCAGCAGTTCTCTACTGGACAGCCTGGGCGCCGGGGAGCTGTTTTTT.

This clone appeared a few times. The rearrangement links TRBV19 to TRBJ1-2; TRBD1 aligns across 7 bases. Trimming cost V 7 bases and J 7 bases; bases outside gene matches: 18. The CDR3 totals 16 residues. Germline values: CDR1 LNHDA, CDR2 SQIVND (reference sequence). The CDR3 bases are TGTGCCAGTAAGGGGGACAGAGGGGACAGTGTTTTTGGCTACACCTTC. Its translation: CASKGDRGDSVFGYTF.

The CDR3 sequence: CASSFRQGRNQPQHF. CDR3 in DNA: TGTGCCAGCAGCTTTAGACAGGGTCGGAATCAGCCCCAGCATTTT. This chain uses TRBV5-6 with TRBJ1-5; 7 nucleotides line up with TRBD1. From germline, CDR1 is SGHDT and CDR2 YYEEEE. The CDR3 length is 15 residues. Germline trimming cut 2 bases from V and 4 bases from J; bases unmatched to any gene: 6. Full variable domain (outside the CDR3, taken from reference TRBV5-6 and TRBJ1-5): DAGVTQSPTHLIKTRGQQVTLRCSPKSGHDTVSWYQQALGQGPQFIFQYYEEEERQRGNFPDRFSGHQFPNYSSELNVNALLLGDSALYLCASSFRQGRNQPQHFGDGTRLSIL.

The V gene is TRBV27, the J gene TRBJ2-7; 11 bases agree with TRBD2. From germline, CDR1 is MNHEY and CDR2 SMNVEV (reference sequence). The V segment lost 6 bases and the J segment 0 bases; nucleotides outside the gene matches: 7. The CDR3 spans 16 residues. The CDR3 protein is CASRKITSGGSYEQYF. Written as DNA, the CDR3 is TGTGCCAGCAGGAAAATAACTAGCGGGGGCTCCTACGAGCAGTACTTC.

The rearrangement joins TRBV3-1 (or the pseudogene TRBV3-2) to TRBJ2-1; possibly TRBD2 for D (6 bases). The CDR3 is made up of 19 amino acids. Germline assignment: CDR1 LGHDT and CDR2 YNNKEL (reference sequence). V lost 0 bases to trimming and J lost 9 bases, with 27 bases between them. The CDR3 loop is CASSQDWGTGSPKRGEQFF. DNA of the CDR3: TGTGCCAGCAGCCAAGATTGGGGGACCGGGAGCCCAAAACGGGGTGAGCAGTTCTTC.

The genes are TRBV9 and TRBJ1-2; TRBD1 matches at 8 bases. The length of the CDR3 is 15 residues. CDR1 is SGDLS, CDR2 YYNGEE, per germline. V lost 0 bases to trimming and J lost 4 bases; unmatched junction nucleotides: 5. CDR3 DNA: TGTGCCAGCAGCGTAGGGGGACAGGTGATCTATGGCTACACCTTC. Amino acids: CASSVGGQVIYGYTF.

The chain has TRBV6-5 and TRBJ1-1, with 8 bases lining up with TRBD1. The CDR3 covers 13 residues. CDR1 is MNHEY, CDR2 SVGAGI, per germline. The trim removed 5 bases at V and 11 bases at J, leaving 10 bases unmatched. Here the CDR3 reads CASSKPGGVWAFF. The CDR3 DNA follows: TGTGCCAGCAGTAAACCAGGGGGCGTTTGGGCTTTCTTT.

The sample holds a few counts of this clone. CDR3: CATSDADWQPQHF. The CDR3 coding sequence is TGTGCCACCAGTGACGCGGACTGGCAGCCCCAGCATTTT. The chain combines TRBV24-1 with TRBJ1-5; no clear D gene. Trimming removed 4 bases at V and 7 bases at J, with 10 bases between. The CDR3 consists of 13 residues. Per germline, CDR1 KGHDR and CDR2 SFDVKD.

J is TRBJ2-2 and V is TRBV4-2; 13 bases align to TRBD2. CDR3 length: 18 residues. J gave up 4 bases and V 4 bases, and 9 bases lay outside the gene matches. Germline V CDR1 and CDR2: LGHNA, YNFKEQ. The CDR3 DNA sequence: TGTGCCAGCAGCCGAAACCCGGGACTAGCGGGATCCACCGGGGAGCTGTTTTTT. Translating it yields CASSRNPGLAGSTGELFF.

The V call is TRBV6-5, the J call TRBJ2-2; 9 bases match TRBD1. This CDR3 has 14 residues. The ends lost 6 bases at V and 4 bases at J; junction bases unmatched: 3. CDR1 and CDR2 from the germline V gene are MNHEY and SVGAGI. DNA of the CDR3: TGTGCCAGCAGGGAGACAGGGGGCACCGGGGAGCTGTTTTTT. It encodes CASRETGGTGELFF.

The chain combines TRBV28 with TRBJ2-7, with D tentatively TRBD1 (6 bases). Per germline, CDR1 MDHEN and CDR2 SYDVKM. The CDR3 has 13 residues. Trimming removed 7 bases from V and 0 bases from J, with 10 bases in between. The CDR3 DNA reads TGTGCCAGCACCCGGGACAACTCCTACGAGCAGTACTTC. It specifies CASTRDNSYEQYF. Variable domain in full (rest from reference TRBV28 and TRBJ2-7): DVKVTQSSRYLVKRTGEKVFLECVQDMDHENMFWYRQDPGLGLRLIYFSYDVKMKEKGDIPEGYSVSREKKERFSLILESASTNQTSMYLCASTRDNSYEQYFGPGTRLTVT.